One sample yielded the 28 T cell receptor beta chains listed below, sequenced in a study of blood T cell repertoires in COVID-19. The assay was immunoSEQ multiplex PCR, and TCRdb's table has in-frame clones only and misses some. The table records about 220,000 clones, around 83% of them present only once. The specimen was peripheral blood. The receptors were sampled from a man aged 45-65 years who had recovered from COVID-19.

V usage is TRBV19 and J usage is TRBJ2-1; 9 bases agree with TRBD2. The CDR3 runs to 17 residues. Germline V CDR1 and CDR2: LNHDA, SQIVND (reference sequence). Trimming cost V 5 bases and J 2 bases; bases outside gene matches: 10. CDR3: CASSSPPGLAPYNEQFF. For the CDR3, the DNA is TGTGCCAGTAGTTCACCTCCGGGACTAGCCCCCTACAATGAGCAGTTCTTC.

V usage is TRBV3-1 (or the pseudogene TRBV3-2) and J usage is TRBJ2-1; 11 bases align to TRBD2. Looked up from germline, CDR1 is LGHDT and CDR2 is YNNKEL (reference sequence). The CDR3 extends over 18 amino acids. Losses at the gene ends were 4 bases for V and 0 bases for J; bases not matched to a gene: 8. The CDR3 DNA is TGTGCCAGCAGCCCGTTTAGACTAGCGGGAAGCTCCTACAATGAGCAGTTCTTC. Its protein product is CASSPFRLAGSSYNEQFF.

The chain couples TRBV19 to TRBJ2-2; 8 bases line up with TRBD2. This CDR3 has 18 amino acids. After removal of 4 bases from V and 3 bases from J, the junction contained 13 bases not matched to a gene. Germline V gene sequence: CDR1 LNHDA, CDR2 SQIVND (reference sequence). The CDR3 sequence: CASSTRPRTSRYTGELFF. The CDR3 coding sequence is TGTGCCAGTAGTACCCGACCCCGGACTAGCAGATACACCGGGGAGCTGTTTTTT. The variable domain in full, with the rest retrieved from reference TRBV19 and TRBJ2-2, is DGGITQSPKYLFRKEGQNVTLSCEQNLNHDAMYWYRQDPGQGLRLIYYSQIVNDFQKGDIAEGYSVSREKKESFPLTVTSAQKNPTAFYLCASSTRPRTSRYTGELFFGEGSRLTVL.

The CDR3 region is CASSPPPGQDYEQYF. In DNA, the CDR3 is TGTGCCAGCAGCCCACCCCCGGGACAGGACTACGAGCAGTACTTC. The gene calls are TRBV7-8 and TRBJ2-7; 8 bases line up with TRBD1. V shed 5 bases and J 3 bases; nucleotides not matched to a gene: 9. In germline, CDR1 is SGHVS, CDR2 FQNEAQ. The CDR3 runs 15 residues.

This chain uses TRBV28 with TRBJ2-3; a weak D match, TRBD2 (5 bases). CDR3 size: 15 residues. Between the trimmed V and J ends, which lost 8 bases and 2 bases, there was a span of 17 bases. Looked up from germline, CDR1 is MDHEN and CDR2 is SYDVKM. DNA for the CDR3: TGTGCCAGCCTATCGGCGGGCATATTCACAGATACGCAGTATTTT. It specifies CASLSAGIFTDTQYF.

The chain recombines TRBV6-6 with TRBJ2-2, with 9 bases aligning to TRBD1. Germline V CDR1 and CDR2: MNHNY, SVGAGI (reference sequence). Losses at the gene ends were 6 bases for V and 3 bases for J; bases not matched to a gene: 5. CDR3 length: 15 residues. The DNA of the CDR3 is TGTGCCAGCAGCCGAGACAGGGGGTACACCGGGGAGCTGTTTTTT. It translates to CASSRDRGYTGELFF.

A note on this clone: At one end, the junction sequence differs from germline, possibly due to a read error. This sequence joins TRBV6-2 or TRBV6-3 and TRBJ1-1; D is unclear. Germline CDR1 and CDR2: MNHEY and SVGEGT. There are 16 residues in the CDR3. The CDR3 region has the DNA TGTGCCAGCACCCCCCACATGGTAGAGGTGAATACTGAAGCTTTCTTT. It is translated as CASTPHMVEVNTEAFF.

The V and J genes are TRBV29-1 and TRBJ2-7, with 15 bases lining up with TRBD2. The ends lost 5 bases at V and 5 bases at J; junction bases unmatched: 10. The CDR3 contains 16 residues. Germline V gene data show CDR1 as SQVTM and CDR2 as ANQGSEA. The CDR3 DNA sequence: TGCAGCGTTCTGATCGGGACTAGCGGGAGGACCCACGAGCAGTACTTC. Translated: CSVLIGTSGRTHEQYF.

This clone was detected a few times. V is TRBV28 and J is TRBJ1-2, with 8 bases lining up with TRBD1. V was clipped by 3 bases and J by 4 bases; unmatched bases: 10. This CDR3 comprises 16 residues. CDR1 is MDHEN, CDR2 SYDVKM, per germline. The CDR3 bases are TGTGCCAGCAGTTTTGACACGACAGGGGACACCTATGGCTACACCTTC. It translates to CASSFDTTGDTYGYTF.

This clone was seen just once. This chain joins TRBV28 and TRBJ1-1; D is undetermined. Germline loops: CDR1 MDHEN, CDR2 SYDVKM. The CDR3 contains 11 residues. V was shortened by 6 bases and J by 6 bases, with 8 bases between the two germline ends. The CDR3 reads CASSQTPEAFF. CDR3 DNA sequence: TGTGCCAGCAGCCAGACTCCTGAAGCTTTCTTT.

The chain has TRBV6-4 and TRBJ2-1; 8 nucleotides line up with TRBD1. Losses at the gene ends were 4 bases for V and 2 bases for J; bases not matched to a gene: 7. Germline assignment: CDR1 MRHNA and CDR2 SNTAGT. The CDR3 loop spans 16 amino acids. In nucleotides, the CDR3 is TGTGCCAGCAGTGCCAATCACAGGGGGGCCTACAATGAGCAGTTCTTC. Translated: CASSANHRGAYNEQFF.

This clone was seen a handful of times. The chain uses TRBV30 and TRBJ1-6; no clear D. V was trimmed by 1 base and J by 4 bases, leaving 11 bases between them. Germline values: CDR1 GTSNPN, CDR2 SVGIG (reference sequence). This CDR3 is built from 15 residues. CDR3 sequence reads: CAWSGPWLYNSPLHF. CDR3 in DNA: TGTGCCTGGAGTGGTCCTTGGCTGTATAATTCACCCCTCCACTTT. The variable domain in full, completed from reference TRBV30 and TRBJ1-6, reads SQTIHQWPATLVQPVGSPLSLECTVEGTSNPNLYWYRQAAGRGLQLLFYSVGIGQISSEVPQNLSASRPQDRQFILSSKKLLLSDSGFYLCAWSGPWLYNSPLHFGNGTRLTVT.

The chain employs TRBV27 and TRBJ1-5, with D unclear. V was trimmed by 8 bases and J by 1 base, leaving 12 bases between them. The CDR3 is 14 residues long. Looked up from germline, CDR1 is MNHEY and CDR2 is SMNVEV (reference sequence). The CDR3 spells CASRPGGSNQPQHF. The CDR3 DNA sequence: TGTGCCAGCCGTCCGGGTGGCAGCAATCAGCCCCAGCATTTT.

In DNA, the CDR3 is TGTGCCAGCAGTTTATCTAACTACAGGGGGCGCCGGGGAACTGAAGCTTTCTTT. Protein product: CASSLSNYRGRRGTEAFF. J is TRBJ1-1 and V is TRBV27, with TRBD1 identical over 9 bases. This CDR3 has 18 amino acids. Germline CDR1 reads MNHEY; CDR2 reads SMNVEV (reference sequence). V dropped 0 bases and J dropped 5; count of bases not matched to a gene: 13.

The chain links TRBV28 to TRBJ1-2; possible D gene TRBD1, 5 bases. The CDR3 extends over 14 amino acids. Germline CDR1 reads MDHEN; CDR2 reads SYDVKM. Deletions cut 7 bases from V and 4 bases from J, with 16 bases between. CDR3 loop: CASTRPRQGYGYTF. CDR3 DNA sequence: TGTGCCAGCACTCGACCTCGGCAGGGCTATGGCTACACCTTC.

DNA for the CDR3: TGTGCCAGCAGTTACGGGGGCGCGAACACTGAAGCTTTCTTT. Amino acid sequence: CASSYGGANTEAFF. The rearrangement uses TRBV6-5 and TRBJ1-1, with D possibly matching TRBD1 (6 bases). The CDR3 consists of 14 residues. V lost 2 bases to trimming and J lost 1 base, with 8 bases between them. Germline V CDR1 and CDR2: MNHEY, SVGAGI.

This chain joins TRBV19 and TRBJ2-1; the match to TRBD2 covers 11 bases. Germline CDR1 LNHDA, CDR2 SQIVND (reference sequence). This CDR3 has 15 amino acids. V lost 5 bases to trimming and J lost 6 bases; unmatched junction nucleotides: 6. CDR3 in DNA: TGTGCCAGTAGTGTTACTAGCGGGAGCCCCAATGAGCAGTTCTTC. This gives the protein CASSVTSGSPNEQFF. Together with reference TRBV19 and TRBJ2-1, the CDR3 gives the full variable domain: DGGITQSPKYLFRKEGQNVTLSCEQNLNHDAMYWYRQDPGQGLRLIYYSQIVNDFQKGDIAEGYSVSREKKESFPLTVTSAQKNPTAFYLCASSVTSGSPNEQFFGPGTRLTVL.

The CDR3 DNA sequence: TGTGCCTGGAGTGGGGGGGGATTCTACGAGCAGTACTTC. Translated: CAWSGGGFYEQYF. The V gene is TRBV30, the J gene TRBJ2-7; 7 bases map to TRBD2. With V trimmed by 1 base and J by 3 bases, 3 bases remained unmatched. The CDR3 sequence is 13 residues long. Germline CDR1 is GTSNPN and CDR2 is SVGIG (reference sequence).

This chain connects TRBV27 to TRBJ2-1; 8 nucleotides agree with TRBD2. V lost 5 bases and J lost 3; bases outside the gene matches: 9. Germline values: CDR1 MNHEY, CDR2 SMNVEV (reference sequence). The CDR3 spans 16 residues. CDR3 in DNA: TGTGCCAGCAGTGCGCGTCTAGCGGGCGGCTACAATGAGCAGTTCTTC. As protein: CASSARLAGGYNEQFF.

The chain links TRBV11-2 to TRBJ2-3, with TRBD2 matching over 7 bases. CDR1 and CDR2 from the germline V gene are SGHAT and FQNNGV. This CDR3 contains 16 residues. Trimming cost V 6 bases and J 0 bases; bases outside gene matches: 9. The CDR3: CASRAKEGLSTDTQYF. CDR3 nucleotide sequence: TGTGCCAGCAGGGCTAAGGAGGGACTAAGCACAGATACGCAGTATTTT.

The rearrangement joins TRBV5-1 to TRBJ1-4; perhaps TRBD1 as D (5 bases). In germline, CDR1 is SGHRS, CDR2 YFSETQ. This CDR3 has 16 amino acids. The V end was cut by 0 bases, the J end by 8 bases, with 17 bases between. The CDR3 coding sequence is TGCGCCAGCAGCTTGGATGTTGGCAGGGTGGGAGAAAAACTGTTTTTT. It is translated as CASSLDVGRVGEKLFF.

The chain recombines TRBV28 with TRBJ1-6, with 9 bases that match TRBD1. Germline V gene lookup returns CDR1 MDHEN and CDR2 SYDVKM. The CDR3 extends over 15 amino acids. After removal of 4 bases from V and 6 bases from J, the junction contained 4 bases not matched to a gene. The CDR3 coding sequence is TGTGCCAGCAGTTCCCGACAGGGGGTTAATTCACCCCTCCACTTT. It specifies CASSSRQGVNSPLHF.

The chain employs TRBV7-2 and TRBJ1-5; 10 bases match TRBD1. Germline CDR1 and CDR2: SGHTA and FQGNSA. V lost 4 bases, J lost 7 bases, and 4 bases stayed unmatched. This CDR3 region has 14 residues. The CDR3 protein is CASSWDRGSQPQHF. The DNA of the CDR3 is TGTGCCAGCAGCTGGGACAGGGGAAGCCAGCCCCAGCATTTT.

This rearrangement joins TRBV6-1 to TRBJ2-3; D is unresolved. The CDR3 is 14 residues long. V dropped 2 bases and J dropped 3 bases, with 9 bases sitting between them. Per germline, CDR1 MNHNS and CDR2 SASEGT. The chain's CDR3 is CASSERQVTDTQYF. The CDR3 DNA follows: TGTGCCAGCAGTGAAAGGCAGGTAACAGATACGCAGTATTTT.

The V and J genes are TRBV19 and TRBJ1-5, with a possible D match to TRBD1 (6 bases). Deletions cut 5 bases from V and 2 bases from J, with 19 bases between. CDR1 and CDR2 from the germline V gene are LNHDA and SQIVND (reference sequence). This CDR3 has 17 amino acids. CDR3 sequence reads: CASSGWRQVRGNQPQHF. CDR3 nucleotide sequence: TGTGCCAGTAGTGGCTGGCGACAGGTCCGGGGCAATCAGCCCCAGCATTTT.

The J gene is TRBJ1-6, the V gene TRBV5-4; 10 nucleotides line up with TRBD1. This CDR3 is 14 amino acids long. The V gene end was trimmed by 4 bases and the J gene end by 10 bases; junction bases not matched to a gene: 5. Germline loops: CDR1 SGHNT, CDR2 YYREEE (reference sequence). CDR3 in amino acids: CASSEGQGHSPLHF. The CDR3 region has the DNA TGTGCCAGCAGCGAGGGACAGGGGCACTCACCCCTCCACTTT.

As for this clone: Other nucleotide sequences from this sample produce the same CDR3. The V gene is TRBV4-1, the J gene TRBJ2-7; 9 bases align to TRBD1. V dropped 2 bases and J dropped 3; count of bases not matched to a gene: 5. CDR1 MGHRA and CDR2 YSYEKL come from the germline V gene. CDR3 length: 15 residues. The CDR3 loop is CASSQPGQGVYEQYF. The DNA of the CDR3 is TGCGCCAGCAGCCAACCGGGACAGGGAGTCTACGAGCAGTACTTC.

This clone has only one observation. V is TRBV29-1 and J is TRBJ2-1, with 10 bases identical to TRBD1. The CDR3 consists of 14 residues. V dropped 7 bases and J dropped 4; count of bases not matched to a gene: 7. The germline V gene encodes CDR1 SQVTM and CDR2 ANQGSEA. In DNA form, the CDR3 reads TGCAGCGCTTTTCCGGGACAGGGGTACAATGAGCAGTTCTTC. This codes for CSAFPGQGYNEQFF.